The 4 T cell receptor beta chains below were found in one sample sequenced in a study of T cell responses to AZD1222 COVID-19 vaccine. Here immunoSEQ multiplex PCR was the method, and the copy in TCRdb shows in-frame clones only, minus some. The sample yields tens of thousands of clones, over 75% seen once. The starting material was peripheral blood, obtained on day 0 of AZD1222 vaccination. The origin of the receptors is an adult in good health.

The chain uses TRBV3-1 (or the pseudogene TRBV3-2) and TRBJ2-3; 7 nucleotides match TRBD1. The CDR3 has 15 amino acids. V lost 5 bases, J lost 2 bases, and 7 bases stayed unmatched. Germline assignment: CDR1 LGHDT and CDR2 YNNKEL (reference sequence). The CDR3 protein is CASSSRQGFTDTQYF. CDR3 in DNA: TGTGCCAGCAGCTCCCGACAGGGCTTCACAGATACGCAGTATTTT.

The V call is TRBV5-8, the J call TRBJ2-1; tentatively, D is TRBD1 (8 bases). Trimming stripped 4 bases from V and 10 bases from J, with 21 bases between. The CDR3 has 15 residues. In germline, CDR1 is SGHTS, CDR2 YDEGEE. CDR3 coding DNA: TGTGCCAGCAGCCACCCGGACAGGGCGGGGGCAGAGCAGTTCTTC. Its protein product is CASSHPDRAGAEQFF.

The rearrangement joins TRBV3-1 (or the pseudogene TRBV3-2) to TRBJ1-6, with D uncertain. Germline CDR1 reads LGHDT; CDR2 reads YNNKEL (reference sequence). The CDR3 covers 13 residues. The V gene lost 1 base and the J gene lost 10 bases, with 8 bases spanning the gap. The CDR3: CASSQVAGSPLHF. For the CDR3, the DNA is TGTGCCAGCAGCCAAGTAGCAGGATCACCCCTCCACTTT.

This chain uses TRBV2 with TRBJ2-1; no clear D gene. Germline lookup yields CDR1 SNHLY and CDR2 FYNNEI. This CDR3 contains 11 residues. The V and J ends lost 5 bases and 6 bases respectively, with 5 bases between them. The CDR3 coding sequence is TGTGCCAGCAGTTACGTCAATGAGCAGTTCTTC. This encodes CASSYVNEQFF.